The next 25 T cell receptor beta chains were all read from a single sample in a study of cytomegalovirus exposure and HLA in healthy donors. The PCR used 60 Vbeta and 13 Jbeta primers. The table came from immunoSEQ multiplex PCR; TCRdb's copy has only in-frame clones and leaves some out. The sample lists 250,000 to 350,000 clones; 80% to 90% were seen once. The sequenced sample consisted of PBMCs. The source of these receptors is a woman aged 18-30 years in good health and CMV-seronegative.

This sequence joins TRBV5-6 and TRBJ2-7; 9 positions match TRBD1. Unmatched junction bases numbered 14, after V lost 2 bases and J lost 5 bases. The CDR3 runs to 17 residues. CDR1 is SGHDT, CDR2 YYEEEE, per germline. CDR3 protein: CASSFGGMGQGIHEQYF. The CDR3 coding sequence is TGTGCCAGCAGCTTCGGGGGGATGGGACAGGGTATTCACGAGCAGTACTTC.

This clone has just one count. In nucleotides, the CDR3 is TGTGCCAGTCGGGCGGGGCCGGACACCGGGGAGCTGTTTTTT. Translation: CASRAGPDTGELFF. This rearrangement joins TRBV7-3 to TRBJ2-2; possibly TRBD2 for D (6 bases). CDR3 length equals 14 residues. The V gene lost 9 bases and the J gene lost 3 bases, with 14 bases spanning the gap. Germline loops: CDR1 SGHTA, CDR2 FQGTGA.

J is TRBJ1-1 and V is TRBV18, with 7 bases aligning to TRBD1. Germline trimming cut 6 bases from V and 4 bases from J; bases unmatched to any gene: 14. The CDR3 is 16 residues long. Per germline, CDR1 KGHSH and CDR2 LQKENI. The CDR3 region has the DNA TGTGCCAGCTCTCTCCCTGGACAGGTCGGGGGCACTGAAGCTTTCTTT. This encodes CASSLPGQVGGTEAFF.

The chain has TRBV5-5 and TRBJ2-5, with D unclear. With the DNA end fitting TRBJ2-7 better, the J assignment may be wrong. This CDR3 region has 12 residues. Germline CDR1 is SGHKS and CDR2 is YYEKEE (reference sequence). The CDR3 nucleotides are TGTGCCAGCAGCTTGGACTTCTACGAGCAGTACTTC. Translation gives CASSLDFYEQYF.

In this sample, this clone turned up once. Other DNA sequences from this sample encode an identical CDR3 as well. CDR3 sequence (DNA): TGTGCCAGCAGTTTCCTAGCGGGGCAAGAGACCCAGTACTTC. Protein sequence: CASSFLAGQETQYF. V and J are TRBV27 and TRBJ2-5, with 9 bases matching TRBD2. The CDR3 length is 14 residues. V lost 3 bases and J lost 2; bases outside the gene matches: 1. Germline CDR1 reads MNHEY; CDR2 reads SMNVEV (reference sequence).

This rearrangement joins TRBV4-1 to TRBJ2-1, with 7 bases that match TRBD2. The CDR3 contains 15 residues. After removal of 0 bases from V and 8 bases from J, the junction contained 7 bases not matched to a gene. The germline V gene has CDR1 MGHRA and CDR2 YSYEKL. This CDR3 reads CASSQEGLRADEQFF. In DNA form, the CDR3 reads TGCGCCAGCAGCCAAGAGGGACTACGGGCGGATGAGCAGTTCTTC.

V usage is TRBV9 and J usage is TRBJ2-7; TRBD1 is a possible D gene (5 bases). Trimming removed 0 bases at V and 0 bases at J, with 10 bases between. CDR3 length equals 15 residues. Germline V gene data show CDR1 as SGDLS and CDR2 as YYNGEE. The CDR3 protein is CASSVEGSGSYEQYF. The CDR3 DNA follows: TGTGCCAGCAGCGTAGAGGGGTCGGGCTCCTACGAGCAGTACTTC.

This rearrangement joins TRBV7-9 to TRBJ1-5, with a weak D call TRBD1 (6 bases). Germline V gene data show CDR1 as SEHNR and CDR2 as FQNEAQ (reference sequence). With 5 bases removed from V and 2 bases from J, the gap between germline ends came to 13 bases. The CDR3 runs 15 residues. The CDR3 sequence is CASSQDRIGNQPQHF. The CDR3 DNA sequence: TGTGCCAGCAGCCAGGACAGAATAGGCAATCAGCCCCAGCATTTT.

The chain couples TRBV9 to TRBJ2-5, with 11 bases lining up with TRBD2. Gene TRBJ2-7 matches the end of the DNA better, so the J call may be wrong. The CDR3 loop spans 14 amino acids. CDR1 is SGDLS and CDR2 is YYNGEE in the germline V gene. The DNA for the CDR3 is TGTGCCAGCAGCGTGACTAGCGGGGTGCGCGAGCAGTACTTC. It codes for CASSVTSGVREQYF.

This chain connects TRBV18 to TRBJ1-5; D perhaps matches TRBD1 (5 bases). The length of the CDR3 is 13 residues. Germline lookup yields CDR1 KGHSH and CDR2 LQKENI. Deletions cut 5 bases from V and 6 bases from J, with 11 bases between. The CDR3 sequence is CASSTATGQPQHF. The DNA for the CDR3 is TGTGCCAGCTCAACAGCAACAGGTCAGCCCCAGCATTTT.

This clone is a singleton in its sample. This chain joins TRBV5-1 and TRBJ2-1, with 10 nucleotides matching TRBD2. The CDR3 length is 17 residues. CDR1 is SGHRS, CDR2 YFSETQ, per germline. Unmatched junction bases numbered 6, after V lost 2 bases and J lost 1 base. CDR3 protein: CASSFYSGGISYNEQFF. The DNA for the CDR3 is TGCGCCAGCAGCTTCTATAGCGGGGGGATATCCTACAATGAGCAGTTCTTC. The complete variable domain, with remaining parts taken from reference TRBV5-1 and TRBJ2-1, reads KAGVTQTPRYLIKTRGQQVTLSCSPISGHRSVSWYQQTPGQGLQFLFEYFSETQRNKGNFPGRFSGRQFSNSRSEMNVSTLELGDSALYLCASSFYSGGISYNEQFFGPGTRLTVL.

The J gene is TRBJ2-1, the V gene TRBV4-1; TRBD2 is a possible D gene (7 bases). CDR1 is MGHRA, CDR2 YSYEKL, per germline. The CDR3 has 16 residues. V was shortened by 1 base and J by 7 bases, with 17 bases between the two germline ends. The CDR3 DNA sequence: TGCGCCAGCAGCCAAGTGTCCCTAGGGGGGGCGAATGAGCAGTTCTTC. The encoded protein is CASSQVSLGGANEQFF.

This chain links TRBV13 with TRBJ2-5; tentatively, D is TRBD1 (5 bases). V shed 5 bases and J shed 1 base, with 8 bases lying between them. CDR3 length: 13 residues. The germline V gene has CDR1 PRHDT and CDR2 FYEKMQ (reference sequence). The CDR3 DNA sequence: TGTGCCAGCAGCCCGACAGCCCAAGAGACCCAGTACTTC. Encoded protein: CASSPTAQETQYF.

This CDR3 reads CASSLQGQTGNTIYF. CDR3 sequence (DNA): TGTGCCAGCAGCTTGCAGGGCCAAACCGGAAACACCATATATTTT. The chain couples TRBV5-6 to TRBJ1-3; D is possibly TRBD1 (5 bases). The CDR3 spans 15 residues. In germline, CDR1 is SGHDT, CDR2 YYEEEE. V was pared by 1 base and J by 4 bases, with 12 bases between.

The chain recombines TRBV5-1 with TRBJ2-1, with D possibly being TRBD1 (5 bases). Germline assignment: CDR1 SGHRS and CDR2 YFSETQ. The V and J ends lost 2 bases and 4 bases respectively, with 7 bases between them. The CDR3 totals 13 residues. The CDR3 sequence is CASSFDRYNEQFF. The CDR3 nucleotides read TGCGCCAGCAGCTTTGACAGATACAATGAGCAGTTCTTC.

This clone has more than one count but fewer than ten. CDR3 loop: CATIRDRGAYEQYF. CDR3 DNA sequence: TGTGCCACAATCCGGGACAGGGGGGCCTACGAGCAGTACTTC. V usage is TRBV2 and J usage is TRBJ2-7; the match to TRBD1 covers 11 bases. Looked up from germline, CDR1 is SNHLY and CDR2 is FYNNEI. With 10 bases clipped from V and 2 bases from J, the junction kept 7 bases outside the gene matches. This CDR3 contains 14 residues.

The rearrangement uses TRBV12-5 and TRBJ1-6, with 7 bases that match TRBD1. Germline V gene sequence: CDR1 LGHNT, CDR2 FRNRAP. The junction had 10 bases not matched to a gene; V was cut back by 4 bases and J by 7 bases. The CDR3 is 16 amino acids. The CDR3 nucleotides read TGTGCTAGTGGTTATTACAGGGGAGTGAAAAATTCACCCCTCCACTTT. It encodes CASGYYRGVKNSPLHF.

This clone was observed a single time. This chain links TRBV30 with TRBJ1-2; no firm D call. Germline loops: CDR1 GTSNPN, CDR2 SVGIG (reference sequence). V lost 0 bases and J lost 7, with 12 bases in between. This CDR3 is built from 13 residues. CDR3 sequence (DNA): TGTGCCTGGAGTGTACCCCCGCGAGGTGGCTACACCTTC. It yields the protein CAWSVPPRGGYTF.

A remark on this clone: This may be a read error, as it is one base from a much larger clone. The chain couples TRBV10-1 to TRBJ1-1; no reliable D call. V was trimmed by 2 bases and J by 0 bases, leaving 4 bases between them. Germline CDR1 reads WNHNN; CDR2 reads SYGVQD (reference sequence). The CDR3 loop spans 13 amino acids. CDR3 residues: CASSEGLNTEAFF. DNA for the CDR3: TGCGCCAGCAGTGAGGGCCTGAACACTGAAGCTTTCTTT.

The chain uses TRBV13 and TRBJ2-5; D remains ambiguous. The CDR3 has 14 amino acids. Trimming cost V 2 bases and J 2 bases, with 9 bases left between them. Germline V gene data show CDR1 as PRHDT and CDR2 as FYEKMQ (reference sequence). The CDR3: CASSLMADQETQYF. For the CDR3, the DNA is TGTGCCAGCAGCTTAATGGCCGATCAAGAGACCCAGTACTTC.

CDR3 bases: TGTGCCAGCAGTGCGGCCGGGGGGAACTCAGATACGCAGTATTTT. The encoded protein is CASSAAGGNSDTQYF. The chain has TRBV2 and TRBJ2-3; 7 bases map to TRBD2. The CDR3 extends over 15 amino acids. Germline V gene sequence: CDR1 SNHLY, CDR2 FYNNEI. V lost 4 bases and J lost 4; bases outside the gene matches: 8.

This clone was detected once. The chain uses TRBV6-1 and TRBJ1-6; a weak D match, TRBD1 (5 bases). Per the germline V gene, CDR1 is MNHNS and CDR2 is SASEGT. Between the trimmed V and J ends, which lost 5 bases and 9 bases, there was a span of 11 bases. This CDR3 region has 13 residues. CDR3 coding DNA: TGTGCCAGCAGTAACCTGGACACTTCACCCCTCCACTTT. Translating it yields CASSNLDTSPLHF.

Regarding this clone: This specimen includes other DNA sequences encoding the same CDR3. The gene calls are TRBV27 and TRBJ1-6; TRBD1 matches 9 bases. CDR1 is MNHEY and CDR2 is SMNVEV in the germline V gene (reference sequence). The CDR3 sequence is 16 residues long. Losses at the gene ends were 5 bases for V and 8 bases for J; bases not matched to a gene: 10. CDR3 region: CASSTPTGGRYSPLHF. The CDR3 DNA reads as TGTGCCAGCAGTACTCCTACAGGGGGCAGATATTCACCCCTCCACTTT.

The gene calls are TRBV27 and TRBJ1-2, with TRBD1 identical over 9 bases. The V gene end was trimmed by 0 bases and the J gene end by 3 bases; junction bases not matched to a gene: 5. Germline loops: CDR1 MNHEY, CDR2 SMNVEV (reference sequence). There are 16 residues in the CDR3. The CDR3 bases are TGTGCCAGCAGTTTATCGGGGGACAGGGTCTACTATGGCTACACCTTC. Residues: CASSLSGDRVYYGYTF.

J is TRBJ1-4 and V is TRBV2, with D uncertain. The CDR3 sequence is 15 residues long. Trimming cost V 7 bases and J 2 bases, with 14 bases left between them. Germline values: CDR1 SNHLY, CDR2 FYNNEI. CDR3 in amino acids: CASTEEGFTNEKLFF. The CDR3 coding sequence is TGTGCCAGCACCGAGGAAGGTTTTACTAATGAAAAACTGTTTTTT.